What follows describes a single T cell receptor beta chain. This clonotype was recorded at least ten times. Its antigen is still unknown. Base qualities were left out, and no much larger clone turns up one base away. The sample is drawn from a study of CD8 T cells in ankylosing spondylitis (dated by TCRdb to between 2016 and 2019). For the study in its entirety: To find TCR variants linked to disease, the study profiled T cell receptor beta repertoires in ankylosing spondylitis patients and healthy donors. Peripheral blood was sampled, and synovial fluid was also collected from ankylosing spondylitis patients. The full study cohort was made up of under 30 ankylosing spondylitis patients and approximately 100 healthy donors. The paper's findings and limits, for the study overall: Some TCR beta motif variants had previously been reported in synovial fluid and blood of reactive arthritis patients, which suggested common disease-initiation mechanisms. A TCR beta motif made up of several highly homologous amino acid variants appeared to be characteristic of blood from ankylosing spondylitis patients. Significant enrichment of the disease-linked clones was reported in matched synovial fluid samples from ankylosing spondylitis patients. The disease-linked clones showed a CD8+ phenotype and occurred at relatively low frequencies in peripheral blood.

Instrument on record: Illumina HiSeq 2500. TCR beta libraries were prepared by quantitative 5'-RACE with molecular barcodes. The authors' pipeline ran thus. A new computational method, built on a probabilistic model of VDJ rearrangement, was used to identify disease-linked TCR variants. TCRdb passed the public sequencing reads through fastp at Q25 and MiXCR, retaining productive beta sequences. Every CDR3 protein is listed once, alongside the most common genes and DNA of its rows. None of the V and J calls come from the authors' own analysis; TCRdb made them. The sample profile shows fewer than 200,000 distinct CDR3 sequences; around 9.6% of them were found once. The ten top clones hold about 14% of the sample. The specimen sequenced was blood, either unsorted or a sorted T cell fraction (not recorded which). The TCR originated in a female donor with ankylosing spondylitis or in good health (not recorded which).

The sequence in DNA is TGTGCCAGCAGCGTGACTAGTGGCGAGCAGTACTTC. The encoded protein is CASSVTSGEQYF. The V and J segments used are TRBV12-3 or TRBV12-4 and TRBJ2-7, and perhaps TRBD2 as D gene, on 6 matching bases. The CDR3 sequence holds 12 residues, the cysteine and phenylalanine included. The sequence is cut down to CDR3 DNA, 36 bases in frame from base 1. V lost 6 bases and J lost 6 bases; the stretch between them is 12 bases long.